This entry lists 12 T cell receptor beta chains sequenced from one sample in a study of blood T cell repertoires in COVID-19. Here immunoSEQ multiplex PCR was the method, and the copy in TCRdb shows in-frame clones only, minus some. The data hold 250,000 to 300,000 clones, with 81% observed a single time. Sequenced material: peripheral blood. Every receptor here comes from a woman aged 60-70 years with active or convalescent COVID-19.

In DNA, the CDR3 is TGTGCCAGCAGCCAAAGTAGCGGGGGAGAGCAGTTCTTC. Translating gives CASSQSSGGEQFF. The rearrangement links TRBV3-1 (or the pseudogene TRBV3-2) to TRBJ2-1; 9 bases fit TRBD2. CDR3 length: 13 residues. Trimming at V came to 2 bases and at J to 10 bases, leaving 3 bases not matched to a gene. Germline loops: CDR1 LGHDT, CDR2 YNNKEL (reference sequence).

V and J are TRBV5-4 and TRBJ1-1; TRBD1 is a possible D gene (6 bases). This CDR3 is built from 16 residues. Trimming took off 0 bases at V and 1 base at J, with 13 bases between the two ends. CDR1 and CDR2 from the germline V gene are SGHNT and YYREEE (reference sequence). The CDR3 protein is CASSLGGGTSNTEAFF. CDR3 nucleotides: TGTGCCAGCAGCTTGGGCGGGGGCACCTCGAACACTGAAGCTTTCTTT.

The chain couples TRBV5-1 to TRBJ1-2, with D possibly being TRBD1 (5 bases). The CDR3 is made up of 14 amino acids. The germline V gene has CDR1 SGHRS and CDR2 YFSETQ. V lost 1 base, J lost 3 bases, and 10 bases lay in between. The CDR3 nucleotides read TGCGCCAGCAGCTTGTTGGGGGGACACTATGGCTACACCTTC. It encodes CASSLLGGHYGYTF.

This chain's CDR3 is CASSGVRGGNTEAFF. The CDR3 DNA follows: TGTGCCAGCAGCGGCGTACGGGGTGGGAACACTGAAGCTTTCTTT. The chain has TRBV9 and TRBJ1-1; D is ambiguous. V was shortened by 3 bases and J by 1 base, with 13 bases between the two germline ends. The CDR3 is made up of 15 amino acids. The V gene's germline CDR1 is SGDLS and CDR2 YYNGEE.

The CDR3: CASSAYSYEQYF. Written as DNA, the CDR3 is TGTGCCAGCAGCGCTTACTCCTACGAGCAGTACTTC. This chain joins TRBV9 and TRBJ2-7, with unresolved D. The V and J ends lost 3 bases and 0 bases respectively, with 4 bases between them. The CDR3 contains 12 residues. Germline values: CDR1 SGDLS, CDR2 YYNGEE.

The gene calls are TRBV30 and TRBJ1-6, with a weak D call TRBD1 (6 bases). This CDR3 is 13 amino acids long. Between the trimmed V and J ends, which lost 4 bases and 7 bases, there was a span of 11 bases. CDR1 is GTSNPN, CDR2 SVGIG, per germline (reference sequence). Here the CDR3 reads CAWKQGGNSPLHF. In DNA form, the CDR3 reads TGTGCCTGGAAACAGGGTGGGAATTCACCCCTCCACTTT.

This chain links TRBV9 with TRBJ1-3; D perhaps matches TRBD1 (6 bases). The CDR3 is made up of 16 amino acids. V shed 4 bases and J shed 3 bases, with 17 bases lying between them. CDR1 is SGDLS, CDR2 YYNGEE, per germline. DNA for the CDR3: TGTGCCAGCAGCCCAAGGACTTTAGGGGGTGGAAACACCATATATTTT. The encoded protein is CASSPRTLGGGNTIYF.

This clone appeared once. The chain carries TRBV11-1 and TRBJ1-5; 7 bases are a match to TRBD1. This CDR3 spans 13 amino acids. V lost 5 bases, J lost 5 bases, and 3 bases stayed unmatched. Germline CDR1 reads SGHAT; CDR2 reads FQDESV (reference sequence). The CDR3 reads CASSQDRDQPQHF. CDR3 nucleotides: TGTGCCAGCAGCCAAGACAGGGATCAGCCCCAGCATTTT.

J is TRBJ2-5 and V is TRBV7-3, with 7 nucleotides matching TRBD2. The junction had 6 bases not matched to a gene; V was cut back by 1 base and J by 4 bases. CDR3 length: 15 amino acids. Germline V CDR1 and CDR2: SGHTA, FQGTGA. CDR3 nucleotides: TGTGCCAGCAGCTTAAGGGGAGGGAGGGGAGAGACCCAGTACTTC. Protein: CASSLRGGRGETQYF.

This clone was counted a single time. The J gene is TRBJ2-5, the V gene TRBV6-5; D gene uncertain. CDR1 and CDR2 (germline): MNHEY, SVGAGI. Trimming left V 4 bases short and J 5 bases short, with 5 bases between. The CDR3 contains 11 residues. The CDR3 reads CASSFGETQYF. The CDR3 DNA reads as TGTGCCAGCAGTTTCGGGGAGACCCAGTACTTC.

The chain carries TRBV11-2 and TRBJ1-1; no reliable D call. V gave up 1 base and J gave up 7 bases, with 4 bases separating them. The CDR3 sequence is 11 residues long. Germline V gene sequence: CDR1 SGHAT, CDR2 FQNNGV. The chain's CDR3 is CASSLAGEAFF. The CDR3 DNA sequence: TGTGCCAGCAGCTTAGCGGGTGAAGCTTTCTTT.

The gene calls are TRBV25-1 and TRBJ1-4; 7 bases are shared with TRBD1. From germline, CDR1 is MGHDK and CDR2 SYGVNS. The length of the CDR3 is 13 residues. Trimming took 10 bases from V and 4 from J; bases not matched to a gene: 6. The CDR3 DNA reads as TGTGCCACCCAACAGGGGATTAATGAAAAACTGTTTTTT. Protein sequence: CATQQGINEKLFF.